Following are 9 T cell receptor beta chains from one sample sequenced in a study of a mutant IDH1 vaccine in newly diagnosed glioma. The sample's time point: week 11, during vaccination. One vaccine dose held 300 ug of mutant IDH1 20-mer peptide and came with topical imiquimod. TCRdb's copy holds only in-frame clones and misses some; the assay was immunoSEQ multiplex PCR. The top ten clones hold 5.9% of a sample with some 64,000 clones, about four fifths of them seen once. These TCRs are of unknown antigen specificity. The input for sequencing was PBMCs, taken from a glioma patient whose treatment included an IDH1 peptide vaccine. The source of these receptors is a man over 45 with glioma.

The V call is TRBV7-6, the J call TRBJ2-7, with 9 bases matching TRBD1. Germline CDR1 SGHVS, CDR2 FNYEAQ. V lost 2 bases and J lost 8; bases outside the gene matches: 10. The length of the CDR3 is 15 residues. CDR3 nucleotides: TGTGCCAGCAGCTTAAGTGGGACAGGGACCGGGAAGCAGTACTTC. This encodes CASSLSGTGTGKQYF.

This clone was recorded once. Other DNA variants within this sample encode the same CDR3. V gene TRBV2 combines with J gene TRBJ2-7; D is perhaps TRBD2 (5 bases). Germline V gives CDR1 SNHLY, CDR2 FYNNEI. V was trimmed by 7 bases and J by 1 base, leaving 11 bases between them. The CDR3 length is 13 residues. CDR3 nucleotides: TGTGCCAGCACAGGAGGCGGATCCTACGAGCAGTACTTC. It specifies CASTGGGSYEQYF.

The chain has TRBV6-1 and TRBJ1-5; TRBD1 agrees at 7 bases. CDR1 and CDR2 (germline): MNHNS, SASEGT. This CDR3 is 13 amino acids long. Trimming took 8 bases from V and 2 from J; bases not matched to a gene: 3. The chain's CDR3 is CASRGQGNQPQHF. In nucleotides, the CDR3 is TGTGCCAGCCGCGGACAGGGCAATCAGCCCCAGCATTTT.

The CDR3 DNA follows: TGTGCCAGCAGTGGGGACAGCATATCGACACCCCTCCACTTT. Translated: CASSGDSISTPLHF. V usage is TRBV6-1 and J usage is TRBJ1-6, with TRBD1 identical over 7 bases. Germline CDR1 and CDR2: MNHNS and SASEGT. CDR3 length: 14 amino acids. V trimming: 4 bases; J trimming: 11 bases; junction bases outside the gene matches: 8.

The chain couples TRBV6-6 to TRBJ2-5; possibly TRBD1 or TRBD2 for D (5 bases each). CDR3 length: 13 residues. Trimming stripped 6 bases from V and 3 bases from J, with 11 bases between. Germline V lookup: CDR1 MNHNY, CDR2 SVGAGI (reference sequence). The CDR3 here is CASSLMGEETQYF. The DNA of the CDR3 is TGTGCCAGCAGCCTAATGGGGGAAGAGACCCAGTACTTC.

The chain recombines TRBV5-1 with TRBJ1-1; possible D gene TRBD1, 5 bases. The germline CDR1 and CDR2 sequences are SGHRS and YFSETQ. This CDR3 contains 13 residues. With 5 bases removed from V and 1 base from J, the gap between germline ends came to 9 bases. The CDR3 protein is CASSSGRNTEAFF. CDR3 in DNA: TGCGCCAGCAGTTCGGGACGGAACACTGAAGCTTTCTTT.

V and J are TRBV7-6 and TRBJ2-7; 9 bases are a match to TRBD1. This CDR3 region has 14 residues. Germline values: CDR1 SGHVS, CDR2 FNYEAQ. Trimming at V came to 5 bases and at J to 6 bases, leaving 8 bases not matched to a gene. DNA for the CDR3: TGTGCCAGCAGCCTTGGGACAGGGACCTCCGAGCAGTACTTC. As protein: CASSLGTGTSEQYF.

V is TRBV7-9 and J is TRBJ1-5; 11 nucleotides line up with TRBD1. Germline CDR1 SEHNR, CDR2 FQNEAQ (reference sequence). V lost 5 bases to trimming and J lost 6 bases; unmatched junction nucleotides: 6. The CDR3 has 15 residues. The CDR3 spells CASSPGQGVVQPQHF. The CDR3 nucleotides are TGTGCCAGCAGCCCGGGACAGGGGGTGGTTCAGCCCCAGCATTTT.

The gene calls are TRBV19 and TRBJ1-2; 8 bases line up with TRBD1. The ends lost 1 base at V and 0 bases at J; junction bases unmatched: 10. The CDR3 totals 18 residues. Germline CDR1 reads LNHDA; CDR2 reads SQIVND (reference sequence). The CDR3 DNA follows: TGTGCCAGTAGTATAGGAGCTGGGACAGGCAGCTCTAACTATGGCTACACCTTC. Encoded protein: CASSIGAGTGSSNYGYTF. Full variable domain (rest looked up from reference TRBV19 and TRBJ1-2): DGGITQSPKYLFRKEGQNVTLSCEQNLNHDAMYWYRQDPGQGLRLIYYSQIVNDFQKGDIAEGYSVSREKKESFPLTVTSAQKNPTAFYLCASSIGAGTGSSNYGYTFGSGTRLTVV.